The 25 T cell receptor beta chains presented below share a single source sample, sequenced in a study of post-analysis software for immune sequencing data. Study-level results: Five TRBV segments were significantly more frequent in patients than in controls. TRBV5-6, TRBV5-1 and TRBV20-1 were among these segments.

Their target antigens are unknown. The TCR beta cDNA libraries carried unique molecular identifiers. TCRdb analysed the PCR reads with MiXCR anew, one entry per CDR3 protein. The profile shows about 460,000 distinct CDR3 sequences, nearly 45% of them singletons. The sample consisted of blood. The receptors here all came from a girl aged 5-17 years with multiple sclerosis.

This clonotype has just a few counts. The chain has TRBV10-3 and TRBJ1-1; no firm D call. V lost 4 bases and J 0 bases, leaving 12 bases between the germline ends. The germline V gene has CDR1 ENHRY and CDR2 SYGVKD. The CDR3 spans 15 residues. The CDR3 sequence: CAISGSRGMNTEAFF. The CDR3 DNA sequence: TGTGCCATCAGTGGGTCGCGGGGTATGAACACTGAAGCTTTCTTT.

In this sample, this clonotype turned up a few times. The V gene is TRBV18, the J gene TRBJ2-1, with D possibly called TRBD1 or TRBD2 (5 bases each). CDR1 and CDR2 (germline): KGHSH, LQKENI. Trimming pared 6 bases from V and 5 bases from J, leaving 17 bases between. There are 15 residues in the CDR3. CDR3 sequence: CASSIGDGTHNEQFF. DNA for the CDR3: TGTGCCAGCTCCATCGGGGACGGAACACACAATGAGCAGTTCTTC.

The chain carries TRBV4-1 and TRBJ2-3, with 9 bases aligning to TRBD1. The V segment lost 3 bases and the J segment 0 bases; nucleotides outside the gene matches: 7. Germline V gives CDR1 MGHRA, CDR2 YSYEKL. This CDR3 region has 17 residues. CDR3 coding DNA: TGCGCCAGCAGCCAGATGCTCGGGACAGGGAGCACAGATACGCAGTATTTT. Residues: CASSQMLGTGSTDTQYF.

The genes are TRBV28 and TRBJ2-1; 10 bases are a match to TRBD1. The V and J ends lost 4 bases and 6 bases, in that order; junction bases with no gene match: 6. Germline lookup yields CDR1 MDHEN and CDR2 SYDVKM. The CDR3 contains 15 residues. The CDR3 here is CASSSGTGVSNEQFF. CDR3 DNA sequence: TGTGCCAGCAGTTCCGGGACAGGGGTATCCAATGAGCAGTTCTTC.

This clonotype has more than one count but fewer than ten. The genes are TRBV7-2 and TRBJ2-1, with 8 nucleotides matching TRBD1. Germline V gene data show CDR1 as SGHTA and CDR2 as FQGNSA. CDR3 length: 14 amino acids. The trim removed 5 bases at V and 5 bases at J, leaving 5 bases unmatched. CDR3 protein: CASSLRQGHNEQFF. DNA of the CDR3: TGTGCCAGCAGCCTCCGACAGGGGCACAATGAGCAGTTCTTC.

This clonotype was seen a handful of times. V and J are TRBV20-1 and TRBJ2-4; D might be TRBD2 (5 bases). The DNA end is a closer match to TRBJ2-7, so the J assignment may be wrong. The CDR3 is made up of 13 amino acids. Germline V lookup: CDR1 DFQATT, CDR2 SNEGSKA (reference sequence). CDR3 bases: TGCAGTGCTAGAGCACGGGAACCCTACGAGCAGTACTTC. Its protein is CSARAREPYEQYF.

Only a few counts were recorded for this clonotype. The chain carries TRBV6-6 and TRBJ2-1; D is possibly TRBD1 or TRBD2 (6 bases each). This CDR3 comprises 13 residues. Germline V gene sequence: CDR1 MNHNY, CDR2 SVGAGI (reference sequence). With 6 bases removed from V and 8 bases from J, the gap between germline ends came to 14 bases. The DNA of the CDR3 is TGTGCCAGCAGCCCTAAGGGGGGAGATGAGCAGTTCTTC. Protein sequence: CASSPKGGDEQFF.

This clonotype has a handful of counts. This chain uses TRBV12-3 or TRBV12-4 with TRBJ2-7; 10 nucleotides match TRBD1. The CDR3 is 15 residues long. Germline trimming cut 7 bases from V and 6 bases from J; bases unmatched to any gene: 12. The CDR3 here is CASTSSDRGKGEQYF. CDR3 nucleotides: TGTGCCAGCACATCCTCGGACAGGGGGAAGGGCGAGCAGTACTTC.

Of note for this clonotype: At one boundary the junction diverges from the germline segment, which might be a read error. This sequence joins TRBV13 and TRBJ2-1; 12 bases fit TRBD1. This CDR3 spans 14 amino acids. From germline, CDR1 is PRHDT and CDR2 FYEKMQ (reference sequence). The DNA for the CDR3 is TGTGCCAGCAGCTTGGGACAGGGGGCTAATGGGCAGTTCTTC. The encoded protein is CASSLGQGANGQFF. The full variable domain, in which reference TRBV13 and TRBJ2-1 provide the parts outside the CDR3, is AAGVIQSPRHLIKEKRETATLKCYPIPRHDTVYWYQQGPGQDPQFLISFYEKMQSDKGSIPDRFSAQQFSDYHSELNMSSLELGDSALYFCASSLGQGANGQFFGPGTRLTVL.

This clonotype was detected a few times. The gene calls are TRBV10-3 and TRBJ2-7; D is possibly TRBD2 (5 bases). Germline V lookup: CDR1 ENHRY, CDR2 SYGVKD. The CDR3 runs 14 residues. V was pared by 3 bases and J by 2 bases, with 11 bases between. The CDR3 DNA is TGTGCCATCAGTGACTCAGCCGGGGCCTACGAGCAGTACTTC. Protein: CAISDSAGAYEQYF.

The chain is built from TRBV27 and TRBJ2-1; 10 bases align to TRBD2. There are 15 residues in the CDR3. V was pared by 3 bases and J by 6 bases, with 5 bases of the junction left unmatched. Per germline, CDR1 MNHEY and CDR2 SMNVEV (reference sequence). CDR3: CASSLVLAGTNEQFF. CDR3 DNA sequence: TGTGCCAGCAGTTTGGTACTAGCGGGGACCAATGAGCAGTTCTTC.

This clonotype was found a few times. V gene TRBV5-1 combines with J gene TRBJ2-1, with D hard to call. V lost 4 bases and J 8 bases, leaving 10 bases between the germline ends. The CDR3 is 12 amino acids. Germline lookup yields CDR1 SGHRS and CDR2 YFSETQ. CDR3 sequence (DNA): TGCGCCAGCAGCCCCCATCGTGATGAGCAGTTCTTC. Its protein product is CASSPHRDEQFF.

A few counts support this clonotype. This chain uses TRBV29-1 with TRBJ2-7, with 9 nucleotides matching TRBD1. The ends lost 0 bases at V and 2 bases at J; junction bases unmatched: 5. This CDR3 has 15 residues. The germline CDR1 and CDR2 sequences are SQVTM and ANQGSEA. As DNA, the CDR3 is TGCAGCGTTGAAGATCCGGACAGGGGACCCTACGAGCAGTACTTC. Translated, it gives CSVEDPDRGPYEQYF.

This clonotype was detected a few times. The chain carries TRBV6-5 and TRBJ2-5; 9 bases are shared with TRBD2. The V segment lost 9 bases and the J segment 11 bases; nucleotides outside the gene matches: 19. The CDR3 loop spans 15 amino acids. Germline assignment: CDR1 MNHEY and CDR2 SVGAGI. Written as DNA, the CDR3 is TGTGCCAGTGGCCCCCAAGCGTTAGCGGGAGTAAGGCAGTACTTC. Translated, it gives CASGPQALAGVRQYF.

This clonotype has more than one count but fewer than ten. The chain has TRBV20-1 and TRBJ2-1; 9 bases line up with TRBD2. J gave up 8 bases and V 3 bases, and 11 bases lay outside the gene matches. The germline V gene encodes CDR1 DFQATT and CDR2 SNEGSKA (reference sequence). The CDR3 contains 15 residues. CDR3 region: CSASGLAGGPDEQFF. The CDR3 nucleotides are TGCAGTGCTAGTGGTCTGGCGGGAGGGCCAGATGAGCAGTTCTTC.

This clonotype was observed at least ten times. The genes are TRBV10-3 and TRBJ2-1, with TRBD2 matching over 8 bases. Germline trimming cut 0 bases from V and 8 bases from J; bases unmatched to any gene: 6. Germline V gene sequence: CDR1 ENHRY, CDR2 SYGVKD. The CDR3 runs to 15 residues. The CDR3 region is CAISESRAGDHEQFF. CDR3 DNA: TGTGCCATCAGTGAGTCGCGAGCGGGAGACCATGAGCAGTTCTTC.

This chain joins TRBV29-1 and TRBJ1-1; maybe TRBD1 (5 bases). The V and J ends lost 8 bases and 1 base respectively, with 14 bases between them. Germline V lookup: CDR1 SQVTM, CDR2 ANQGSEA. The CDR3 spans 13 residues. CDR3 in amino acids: CSTLSGGNTEAFF. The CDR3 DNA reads TGCAGCACCCTCTCGGGGGGGAACACTGAAGCTTTCTTT. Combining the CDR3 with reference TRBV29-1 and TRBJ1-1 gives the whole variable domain SAVISQKPSRDICQRGTSLTIQCQVDSQVTMMFWYRQQPGQSLTLIATANQGSEATYESGFVIDKFPISRPNLTFSTLTVSNMSPEDSSIYLCSTLSGGNTEAFFGQGTRLTVV.

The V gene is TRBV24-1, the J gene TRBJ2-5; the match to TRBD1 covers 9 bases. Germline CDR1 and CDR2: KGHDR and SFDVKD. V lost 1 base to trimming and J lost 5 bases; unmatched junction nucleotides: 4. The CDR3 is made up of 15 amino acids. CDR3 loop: CATSDFGQGMETQYF. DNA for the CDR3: TGTGCCACCAGTGATTTCGGACAGGGGATGGAGACCCAGTACTTC.

The CDR3 DNA reads as TGTGCCTGGAGTCCAACTAGCGGGATTGTATACGAGCAGTACTTC. It is translated as CAWSPTSGIVYEQYF. The genes are TRBV30 and TRBJ2-7; TRBD2 matches at 10 bases. V dropped 2 bases and J dropped 4; count of bases not matched to a gene: 8. Germline V gene data show CDR1 as GTSNPN and CDR2 as SVGIG (reference sequence). The CDR3 has 15 residues.

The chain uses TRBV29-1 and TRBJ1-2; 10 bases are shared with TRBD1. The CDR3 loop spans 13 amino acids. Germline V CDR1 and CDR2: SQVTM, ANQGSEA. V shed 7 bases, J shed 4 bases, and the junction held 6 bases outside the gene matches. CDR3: CSDYGTGAYGYTF. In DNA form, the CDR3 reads TGCAGCGACTACGGGACAGGGGCCTATGGCTACACCTTC.

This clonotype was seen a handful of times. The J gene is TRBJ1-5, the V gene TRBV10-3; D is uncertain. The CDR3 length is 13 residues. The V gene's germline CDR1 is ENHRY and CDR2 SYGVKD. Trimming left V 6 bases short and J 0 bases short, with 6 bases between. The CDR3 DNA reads TGTGCCATCAGCGATCATAGCAATCAGCCCCAGCATTTT. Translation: CAISDHSNQPQHF.

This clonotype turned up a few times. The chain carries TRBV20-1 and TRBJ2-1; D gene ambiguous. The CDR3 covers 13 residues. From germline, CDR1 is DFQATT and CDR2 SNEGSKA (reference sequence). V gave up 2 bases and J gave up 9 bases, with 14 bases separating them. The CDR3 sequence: CSARPGPSPEQFF. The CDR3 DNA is TGCAGTGCTAGACCCGGGCCTTCCCCTGAGCAGTTCTTC.

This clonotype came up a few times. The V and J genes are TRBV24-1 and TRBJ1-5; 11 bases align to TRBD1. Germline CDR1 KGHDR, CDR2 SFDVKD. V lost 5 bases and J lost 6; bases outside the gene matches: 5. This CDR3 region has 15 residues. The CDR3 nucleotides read TGTGCCACCAGTGGGACAGGGGGCACGGGTCAGCCCCAGCATTTT. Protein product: CATSGTGGTGQPQHF.

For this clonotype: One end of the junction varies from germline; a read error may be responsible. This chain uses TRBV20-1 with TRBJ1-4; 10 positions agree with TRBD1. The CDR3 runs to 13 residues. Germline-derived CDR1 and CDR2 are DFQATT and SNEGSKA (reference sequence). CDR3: CSAIGQGEEKPFF. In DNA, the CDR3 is TGCAGTGCTATAGGACAGGGGGAAGAAAAACCGTTTTTT.

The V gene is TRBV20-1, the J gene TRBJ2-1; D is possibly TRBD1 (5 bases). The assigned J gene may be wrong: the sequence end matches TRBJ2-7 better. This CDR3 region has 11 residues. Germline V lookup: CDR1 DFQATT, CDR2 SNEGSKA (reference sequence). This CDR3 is CSVTQDYEQYF. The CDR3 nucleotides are TGCAGTGTCACACAGGACTACGAGCAGTACTTC.